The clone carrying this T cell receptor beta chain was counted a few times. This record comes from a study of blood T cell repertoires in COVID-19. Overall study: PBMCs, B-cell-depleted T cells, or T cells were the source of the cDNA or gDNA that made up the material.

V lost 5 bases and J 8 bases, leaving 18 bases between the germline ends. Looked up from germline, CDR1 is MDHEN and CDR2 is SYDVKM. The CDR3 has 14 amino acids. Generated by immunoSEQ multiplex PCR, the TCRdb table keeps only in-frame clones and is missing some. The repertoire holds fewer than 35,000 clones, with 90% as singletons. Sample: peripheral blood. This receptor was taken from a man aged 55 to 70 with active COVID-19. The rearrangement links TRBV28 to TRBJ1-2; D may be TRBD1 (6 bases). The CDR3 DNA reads TGTGCCAGCAGTCCCCTAAACAGGGTAGGAGGCTACACCTTC. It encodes CASSPLNRVGGYTF.